The 23 T cell receptor beta chains below come from one sample, sequenced in a study of CD8+CD57+ T cells in acquired aplastic anemia. The template used for profiling TCR beta VDJ and CDR3 was genomic DNA. TCRdb reprocessed the reads via MiXCR and lists one record per CDR3 protein. The sample includes around 180,000 distinct CDR3 sequences, 48% of them seen just once. Sequencing was done on patients that had shown CD8+CD57+ cell expansion by flow cytometry. Sequencing used sorted CD4+, CD8+, or CD8+CD57+ T cells (not recorded which) from PBMCs. These receptors were taken from a human donor with aplastic anemia.

This clonotype came up once. This sequence joins TRBV20-1 and TRBJ2-7; 10 bases are a match to TRBD2. Trimming at V came to 5 bases and at J to 7 bases, leaving 14 bases not matched to a gene. From germline, CDR1 is DFQATT and CDR2 SNEGSKA (reference sequence). The CDR3 runs 15 residues. CDR3 in DNA: TGCAGTGCTCCCAAAGCGGGGGGGCTCCTGGGTGAGCAGTACTTC. This translates into CSAPKAGGLLGEQYF.

This clonotype was detected ten times or more. The J gene is TRBJ2-7, the V gene TRBV6-1; unclear D gene. There are 14 residues in the CDR3. Germline CDR1 and CDR2: MNHNS and SASEGT. Trimming took off 6 bases at V and 0 bases at J, with 12 bases between the two ends. The CDR3 DNA follows: TGTGCCAGCAGCTCCCTCCCAGCCTCCTACGAGCAGTACTTC. Translated, it gives CASSSLPASYEQYF.

The gene calls are TRBV7-4 and TRBJ2-3; TRBD1 agrees at 8 bases. V lost 11 bases, J lost 1 base, and 5 bases stayed unmatched. This CDR3 is built from 13 residues. Germline CDR1 is SGHVT and CDR2 is SQSDAQ. CDR3 bases: TGTGCCGGACAGGGTATTGGCACAGATACGCAGTATTTT. This translates into CAGQGIGTDTQYF.

This clonotype was found many times. This chain joins TRBV27 and TRBJ1-6, with 8 bases that match TRBD1. Germline CDR1 reads MNHEY; CDR2 reads SMNVEV (reference sequence). V lost 5 bases to trimming and J lost 8 bases; unmatched junction nucleotides: 5. This CDR3 region has 14 residues. Written as DNA, the CDR3 is TGTGCCAGCAGTGACAGGGGTGGGTATTCACCCCTCCACTTT. This gives the protein CASSDRGGYSPLHF.

This clonotype was counted ten times or more. The rearrangement links TRBV2 to TRBJ1-6, with D uncertain. With 1 base removed from V and 7 bases from J, the gap between germline ends came to 5 bases. The CDR3 is 13 residues long. The germline V gene has CDR1 SNHLY and CDR2 FYNNEI. The CDR3 region has the DNA TGTGCCAGCAGTGAAGGTGCGAATTCACCCCTCCACTTT. As protein: CASSEGANSPLHF.

This clonotype was seen repeatedly, ten times or more. This chain links TRBV7-8 with TRBJ1-1; unclear D gene. The V end lost 2 bases, the J end lost 0 bases, and 7 bases lay between the germline ends. This CDR3 is built from 14 residues. CDR1 is SGHVS and CDR2 is FQNEAQ in the germline V gene. CDR3 sequence: CASSLKGMNTEAFF. In nucleotides, the CDR3 is TGTGCCAGCAGCTTAAAAGGGATGAACACTGAAGCTTTCTTT. Full variable domain (missing parts from reference TRBV7-8 and TRBJ1-1): GAGVSQSPRYKVAKRGQDVALRCDPISGHVSLFWYQQALGQGPEFLTYFQNEAQLDKSGLPSDRFFAERPEGSVSTLKIQRTQQEDSAVYLCASSLKGMNTEAFFGQGTRLTVV.

The chain has TRBV5-1 and TRBJ2-7, with TRBD2 identical over 7 bases. In germline, CDR1 is SGHRS, CDR2 YFSETQ. This CDR3 comprises 13 residues. V trimming: 2 bases; J trimming: 3 bases; junction bases outside the gene matches: 2. CDR3 bases: TGCGCCAGCAGCTTTGGGGGGGGCTACGAGCAGTACTTC. Its translation: CASSFGGGYEQYF.

This clonotype was counted many times. This chain uses TRBV20-1 with TRBJ1-4, with D perhaps TRBD1 (6 bases). Germline loops: CDR1 DFQATT, CDR2 SNEGSKA (reference sequence). This CDR3 comprises 13 residues. V was shortened by 6 bases and J by 6 bases, with 14 bases between the two germline ends. The CDR3 is CSATTPGDEKLFF. CDR3 DNA sequence: TGCAGTGCAACGACTCCAGGGGATGAAAAACTGTTTTTT.

The chain is built from TRBV2 and TRBJ1-6; D is uncertain. V was trimmed by 8 bases and J by 4 bases, leaving 18 bases between them. The germline CDR1 and CDR2 sequences are SNHLY and FYNNEI. There are 16 residues in the CDR3. The CDR3 DNA is TGTGCCAGCCTGAGAGCCAGTGGGAATTATAATTCACCCCTCCACTTT. Its protein is CASLRASGNYNSPLHF.

This clonotype has more than one count but fewer than ten. The chain employs TRBV19 and TRBJ1-5, with D possibly being TRBD1 (5 bases). Germline CDR1 is LNHDA and CDR2 is SQIVND (reference sequence). Trimming took 1 base from V and 5 from J, leaving 6 bases between them. The CDR3 has 13 residues. CDR3 nucleotides: TGTGCCAGTAGTATAGTCAGGGATCAGCCCCAGCATTTT. This sequence encodes CASSIVRDQPQHF.

The chain uses TRBV7-2 and TRBJ2-5; 7 nucleotides agree with TRBD1. Per the germline V gene, CDR1 is SGHTA and CDR2 is FQGNSA. Losses at the gene ends were 5 bases for V and 11 bases for J; bases not matched to a gene: 8. The CDR3 totals 12 residues. CDR3 residues: CASSPDRSQQYF. The DNA of the CDR3 is TGTGCCAGCAGCCCGGACAGGTCGCAACAGTACTTC.

This clonotype was counted ten times or more. The chain recombines TRBV30 with TRBJ2-7; D may be TRBD1 or TRBD2 (6 bases each). CDR3 length: 13 amino acids. From germline, CDR1 is GTSNPN and CDR2 SVGIG (reference sequence). V lost 3 bases to trimming and J lost 4 bases, with 13 bases between them. The CDR3: CAWRPEGGYEQYF. CDR3 nucleotide sequence: TGTGCCTGGAGACCGGAGGGGGGTTACGAGCAGTACTTC.

This clonotype was seen ten or more times. This chain uses TRBV19 with TRBJ1-6; the D is unclear. Trimming removed 6 bases from V and 8 bases from J, with 14 bases in between. CDR1 is LNHDA and CDR2 is SQIVND in the germline V gene (reference sequence). The CDR3 length is 14 residues. The CDR3 DNA sequence: TGTGCCAGTAGCGGACCGATTACTTATTCACCCCTCCACTTT. This translates into CASSGPITYSPLHF.

This clonotype was counted a few times. The J gene is TRBJ1-4, the V gene TRBV2, with 8 bases that match TRBD1. The CDR3 covers 13 residues. Germline CDR1 SNHLY, CDR2 FYNNEI. Trimming cost V 6 bases and J 10 bases; bases outside gene matches: 7. In nucleotides, the CDR3 is TGTGCCAGCAGCCCGGGACAGGACCTAAAACTGTTTTTT. Translating it yields CASSPGQDLKLFF.

The chain joins TRBV25-1 to TRBJ2-7; the D gene is possibly TRBD2 (6 bases). V dropped 5 bases and J dropped 7 bases, with 15 bases sitting between them. This CDR3 region has 13 residues. The germline CDR1 and CDR2 sequences are MGHDK and SYGVNS. CDR3 residues: CASSTSLALEQYF. CDR3 in DNA: TGTGCCAGCAGTACCTCTCTAGCGCTTGAGCAGTACTTC.

This clonotype occurred many times. The J gene is TRBJ2-5, the V gene TRBV20-1; D is unresolved. Looked up from germline, CDR1 is DFQATT and CDR2 is SNEGSKA (reference sequence). CDR3 length: 12 amino acids. Deletions cut 0 bases from V and 5 bases from J, with 7 bases between. The CDR3 sequence is CSARDPWETQYF. In DNA form, the CDR3 reads TGCAGTGCTAGAGATCCTTGGGAGACCCAGTACTTC.

This chain connects TRBV7-9 to TRBJ2-7; TRBD2 is a possible D gene (5 bases). This CDR3 contains 12 residues. Germline CDR1 is SEHNR and CDR2 is FQNEAQ (reference sequence). Trimming shortened V by 5 bases and J by 6 bases, and 11 bases separated the two germline ends. Here the CDR3 DNA reads TGTGCCAGCAGCCACCCCGGAGGCGAGCAGTACTTC. This encodes CASSHPGGEQYF.

The V gene is TRBV5-4, the J gene TRBJ2-7, with TRBD1 identical over 9 bases. This CDR3 comprises 15 residues. Per the germline V gene, CDR1 is SGHNT and CDR2 is YYREEE (reference sequence). V lost 0 bases, J lost 3 bases, and 4 bases stayed unmatched. CDR3 nucleotide sequence: TGTGCCAGCAGCTTGGGGGGACAGGGAGGCTACGAGCAGTACTTC. It yields the protein CASSLGGQGGYEQYF. The variable domain in full, with the rest retrieved from reference TRBV5-4 and TRBJ2-7, is ETGVTQSPTHLIKTRGQQVTLRCSSQSGHNTVSWYQQALGQGPQFIFQYYREEENGRGNFPPRFSGLQFPNYSSELNVNALELDDSALYLCASSLGGQGGYEQYFGPGTRLTVT.

The chain combines TRBV12-3 or TRBV12-4 with TRBJ2-7; D gene uncertain. The CDR3 extends over 12 amino acids. The V and J ends lost 1 base and 6 bases respectively, with 7 bases between them. The CDR3 DNA follows: TGTGCCAGCAGTTTAGATGGGGTCGAGCAGTACTTC. It codes for CASSLDGVEQYF.

This clonotype was seen only a few times. The chain has TRBV3-1 and TRBJ1-2; 8 positions agree with TRBD1. With V trimmed by 4 bases and J by 6 bases, 7 bases remained unmatched. The CDR3 totals 14 residues. Germline CDR1 and CDR2: LGHDT and YNNKEL (reference sequence). The CDR3 coding sequence is TGTGCCAGCAGCCTTAACGGACAGGGAGATGGCTACACCTTC. Its protein is CASSLNGQGDGYTF.

As for this clonotype: The junction departs from germline at one end; a sequencing error may be responsible. The rearrangement uses TRBV10-3 and TRBJ2-2; TRBD1 matches 8 bases. The CDR3 totals 17 residues. The germline V gene has CDR1 ENHRY and CDR2 SYGVKD. The chain's CDR3 is CAISESAGGAGTRELFF. CDR3 in DNA: TGTGCCATCAGTGAGTCGGCAGGGGGCGCGGGCACCAGGGAGCTGTTTTTT.

This clonotype was observed many times. The rearrangement uses TRBV6-4 and TRBJ1-6; D is unclear. This CDR3 is built from 13 residues. Trimming took off 6 bases at V and 7 bases at J, with 10 bases between the two ends. Germline lookup yields CDR1 MRHNA and CDR2 SNTAGT. CDR3 protein: CASSLDSNSPLHF. The CDR3, as DNA: TGTGCCAGCAGCCTAGATTCAAATTCACCCCTCCACTTT.

This clonotype was seen ten or more times. The genes are TRBV5-4 and TRBJ1-2; 8 bases map to TRBD1. V was pared by 2 bases and J by 7 bases, with 19 bases of the junction left unmatched. The germline CDR1 and CDR2 sequences are SGHNT and YYREEE (reference sequence). This CDR3 has 18 amino acids. The CDR3 here is CASSFPLKTGSGGVGYTF. CDR3 nucleotide sequence: TGTGCCAGCAGCTTCCCCCTCAAGACCGGATCAGGGGGCGTTGGCTACACCTTC.